This T cell receptor beta chain was identified in a study of blood T cell repertoires in COVID-19. Study in general: COVID-19 samples from acute and convalescent phases originated in the United States, Italy and Spain.

Sequencing used immunoSEQ multiplex PCR; TCRdb keeps in-frame clones, though not all of them. The repertoire holds about 350,000 clones, with about 90% as singletons. Individuals aged about 18 to 100 years were recruited from 24 US areas. Participants' reported clinical history set cohort assignment. Donors in Cohort 3 who had recovered were those with two negative PCRs, healthcare professional clearance, or resolution of their symptoms. The CDR3 has 15 amino acids. CDR1 and CDR2 from the germline V gene are LGHNA and YNFKEQ. V lost 0 bases, J lost 3 bases, and 12 bases lay in between. V and J are TRBV4-2 and TRBJ2-7, with a possible D match to TRBD1 (6 bases). The origin of this receptor is a young woman who had recovered from COVID-19. The sample taken for sequencing was PBMCs or T cells enriched from blood (not recorded which). CDR3 amino acids: CASSQDGGRGYEQYF. The DNA for the CDR3 is TGTGCCAGCAGCCAAGATGGGGGCCGAGGCTACGAGCAGTACTTC.